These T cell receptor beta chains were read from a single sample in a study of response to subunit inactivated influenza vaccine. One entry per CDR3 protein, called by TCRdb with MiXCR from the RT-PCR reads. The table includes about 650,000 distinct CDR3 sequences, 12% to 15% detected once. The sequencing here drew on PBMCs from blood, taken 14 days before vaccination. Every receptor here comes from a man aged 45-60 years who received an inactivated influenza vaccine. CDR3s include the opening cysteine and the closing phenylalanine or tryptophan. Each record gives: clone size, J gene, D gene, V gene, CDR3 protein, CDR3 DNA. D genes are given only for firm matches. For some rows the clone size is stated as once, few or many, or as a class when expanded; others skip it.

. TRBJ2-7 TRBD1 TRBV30 CAWSIGQGYEQYF TGTGCCTGGAGTATAGGACAGGGCTACGAGCAGTACTTC
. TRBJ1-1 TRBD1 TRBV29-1 CSVTQGVGTEAFF TGCAGCGTTACACAGGGGGTTGGCACTGAAGCTTTCTTT
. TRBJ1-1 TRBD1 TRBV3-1 CASSQRGQGAEAFF TGTGCCAGCAGCCAAAGGGGACAGGGGGCTGAAGCTTTCTTT
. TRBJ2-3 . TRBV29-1 CSVLQLDTQYF TGCAGCGTTCTGCAGTTAGATACGCAGTATTTT
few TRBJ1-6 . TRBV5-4 CASSKGGGSGSPLHF TGTGCCAGCAGCAAAGGCGGGGGGTCCGGCTCACCCCTCCACTTT
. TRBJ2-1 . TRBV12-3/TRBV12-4 CASSLRGQRPYNEQFF TGTGCCAGCAGTTTGCGAGGGCAGAGACCTTACAATGAGCAGTTCTTC
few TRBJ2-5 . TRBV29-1 CSVDSGYETQYF TGCAGCGTTGATTCAGGGTACGAGACCCAGTACTTC
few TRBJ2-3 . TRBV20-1 CSAETRDTYSTDTQYF TGCAGTGCTGAAACCCGGGACACTTATAGCACAGATACGCAGTATTTT
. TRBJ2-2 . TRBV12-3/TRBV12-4 CASSSIRGGPNTGELFF TGTGCCAGCAGTTCAATTAGAGGGGGTCCGAACACCGGGGAGCTGTTTTTT
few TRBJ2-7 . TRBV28 CASSLATAFSYEQYF TGTGCCAGCAGTTTAGCCACAGCTTTTTCCTACGAGCAGTACTTC
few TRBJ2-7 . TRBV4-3 CASSQTRTDYYEQYF TGCGCCAGCAGCCAGACTCGGACAGACTACTACGAGCAGTACTTC
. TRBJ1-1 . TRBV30 CAWSIRASNTEAFF TGTGCCTGGAGTATCCGGGCCTCGAACACTGAAGCTTTCTTT
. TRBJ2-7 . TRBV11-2 CASSSLTVSYEQYF TGTGCCAGCAGCTCGTTGACAGTATCCTACGAGCAGTACTTC
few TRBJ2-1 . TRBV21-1 CASTLLLDEQFF TGTGCCAGCACCCTCTTACTTGATGAGCAGTTCTTC
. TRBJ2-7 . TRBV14 CASSQGLSEQYF TGTGCCAGCAGCCAAGGACTATCCGAGCAGTACTTC
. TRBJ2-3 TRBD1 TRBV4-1 CASSQGDRGRWDTQYF TGCGCCAGCAGCCAAGGGGACAGGGGGCGCTGGGATACGCAGTATTTT
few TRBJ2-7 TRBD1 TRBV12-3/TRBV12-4 CASSPTGASTGEQYF TGTGCCAGCAGCCCAACAGGGGCGAGTACGGGCGAGCAGTACTTC
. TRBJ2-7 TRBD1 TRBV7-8 CASSLPGQGVDEQYF TGTGCCAGCAGCTTGCCGGGACAGGGGGTCGACGAGCAGTACTTC
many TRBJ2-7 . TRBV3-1 CASSQDLGYWDRTYEQYF TGTGCCAGCAGCCAAGATCTGGGCTATTGGGACCGAACCTACGAGCAGTACTTC
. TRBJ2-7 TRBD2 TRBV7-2 CASSLAGAGGFRYEQYF TGTGCCAGCAGCTTAGCGGGGGCGGGAGGGTTTCGCTACGAGCAGTACTTC
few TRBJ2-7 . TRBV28 CASSSFGGPSLEQYF TGTGCCAGCAGTTCGTTTGGGGGGCCCTCCCTCGAGCAGTACTTC
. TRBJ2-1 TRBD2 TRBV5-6 CASRSSGTSEYNEQFF TGTGCCAGCAGATCCTCCGGGACTAGCGAATACAATGAGCAGTTCTTC
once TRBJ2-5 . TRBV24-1 CATSDLFGTQYF TGTGCCACCAGTGATTTGTTCGGGACCCAGTACTTC
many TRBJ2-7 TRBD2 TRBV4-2 CASSQDLAGARYEQYF TGTGCCAGCAGCCAGGATCTAGCGGGGGCCCGCTACGAGCAGTACTTC
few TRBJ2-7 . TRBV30 CAWMPGTQYEQYF TGTGCCTGGATGCCCGGGACACAATACGAGCAGTACTTC
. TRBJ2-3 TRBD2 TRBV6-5 CASSWGGLAGGASTDTQYF TGTGCCAGCAGTTGGGGAGGACTAGCGGGGGGTGCTAGCACAGATACGCAGTATTTT
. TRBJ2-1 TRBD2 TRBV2 CAIFLGSGGAGAYNEQFF TGTGCCATCTTCTTGGGCAGCGGGGGGGCTGGGGCCTACAATGAGCAGTTCTTC